The rows below give T cell receptor beta chains drawn from one sample of a study of T cells after yellow fever vaccination. TCRdb independently ran MiXCR on the 5' RACE reads; one entry per CDR3 protein. Altogether about 400,000 distinct CDR3 sequences are present, roughly 6.1% being singletons, with the ten largest covering approximately 16%. The sample here was PBMCs, taken 5 days after the yellow fever booster vaccination. These receptors all stem from a man aged 30 to 45 who received the YFV17D yellow fever vaccine. Each CDR3 is given with its conserved first and last residue. The D gene is left open where the match is weak. Clone sizes are given selectively: once, few, many, or a class where the clone is expanded.

clone_size,d_call,j_call,v_call,cdr3_nt,cdr3_aa
few,.,TRBJ2-1,TRBV15,TGTGCCACCAGCAGAGTGGGGGGTAGGGTCCCAAAACCCCGGGGGCACAATGAGCAGTTCTTC,CATSRVGGRVPKPRGHNEQFF
many,TRBD2,TRBJ2-4,TRBV6-5,TGTGCCAGCAGTTACGGGCCAGCGGGAGGCGTAGCCAAAAACATTCAGTACTTC,CASSYGPAGGVAKNIQYF
few,.,TRBJ1-1,TRBV7-3,TGTGCCAGCAGCCGTGGAGGGGCGGCCAACGCTTTCTTT,CASSRGGAANAFF
many,.,TRBJ1-1,TRBV3-1,TGTGCCAGCAGCGCAGGCAGGGCGGGAGCTTTCTTT,CASSAGRAGAFF
.,TRBD2,TRBJ2-1,TRBV20-1,TGCAGTGCTAGAGTGGCTAGCGGGAGGGGGTACAATGAGCAGTTCTTC,CSARVASGRGYNEQFF
few,TRBD1,TRBJ2-2,TRBV29-1,TGCAGCGTCGGACAGGGGTCCGGGGAGCTGTTTTTT,CSVGQGSGELFF
few,.,TRBJ1-6,TRBV12-3/TRBV12-4,TGTGCCAGCAGTTTATCGGTATCCAATTCACCCCTCCACTTT,CASSLSVSNSPLHF
many,.,TRBJ1-5,TRBV15,TGTGCCACCAGCAGAGATCTTGGGGGTCATCAGCCCCAGCATTTT,CATSRDLGGHQPQHF
.,.,TRBJ2-5,TRBV29-1,TGCAGCGTTGCCCGGGACATGAAAGAGACCCAGTACTTC,CSVARDMKETQYF
few,.,TRBJ2-2,TRBV7-2,TGTGCCAGCAGCTTAATCCGCAGGGATGCCGGGGAGCTGTTTTTT,CASSLIRRDAGELFF
many,TRBD2,TRBJ2-3,TRBV5-1,TGCGCCAGCAGCTGGGGGACTAGCGGCCGCACAGATACGCAGTATTTT,CASSWGTSGRTDTQYF
many,TRBD1,TRBJ1-6,TRBV7-8,TGTGCCAGCAGCTGGAAGGGACAGGGATATAATTCACCCCTCCACTTT,CASSWKGQGYNSPLHF
many,.,TRBJ2-1,TRBV7-8,TGTGCCAGCAGCGACGAGCTAGCGAATGAGCAGTTCTTC,CASSDELANEQFF
few,.,TRBJ2-3,TRBV7-2,TGTGCCAGCAGCGAACTAATAGCCTCTAGCACAGATACGCAGTATTTT,CASSELIASSTDTQYF
.,TRBD2,TRBJ2-3,TRBV24-1,TGTGCCACCAGTGATCCCGGGACTAGCGGGAGGACTAAGCGGCACACAGATACGCAGTATTTT,CATSDPGTSGRTKRHTDTQYF
many,TRBD2,TRBJ2-4,TRBV10-3,TGTGCCATCAGTGTGTCGGCTAGCGGGAGTGGCGACATTCAGTACTTC,CAISVSASGSGDIQYF
many,TRBD2,TRBJ2-1,TRBV29-1,TGCAGCGTTGAAGGTCCCTTTAGAGTGCGGGAGGGCCCCGGTGAGCAGTTCTTC,CSVEGPFRVREGPGEQFF
few,.,TRBJ1-2,TRBV6-5,TGTGCCAGCAGGGCGTCAGGGCCGGGCTACACCTTC,CASRASGPGYTF
.,.,TRBJ2-3,TRBV20-1,TGCAGTGCTAAGGCTGCTAGTTCCACAGATACGCAGTATTTT,CSAKAASSTDTQYF
few,.,TRBJ2-3,TRBV5-6,TGTGCCAGCAGCTTCAGGGTTACTAGCACAGATACGCAGTATTTT,CASSFRVTSTDTQYF
few,TRBD2,TRBJ2-5,TRBV20-1,TGCAGTGCTAGTTTCTTCAGCGGGAGGGCCATAGAGACCCAGTACTTC,CSASFFSGRAIETQYF
.,.,TRBJ1-5,TRBV12-3/TRBV12-4,TGTGCCAGCAGCGCCGATATCCCTGGGATGGGGAAGGCGCCCCAGCATTTT,CASSADIPGMGKAPQHF
few,TRBD1,TRBJ2-1,TRBV19,TGTGCCAGTATCAAGGGGGCAAATTACAATGAGCAGTTCTTC,CASIKGANYNEQFF
.,.,TRBJ1-2,TRBV6-9,TGTGCCAGCAGCCCGGGGGCCAATTCTAACTATGGCTACACCTTC,CASSPGANSNYGYTF
.,.,TRBJ1-3,TRBV20-1,TGCAGTGCTAGAGATTTCGGGTTCTCTGGAAACACCATATATTTT,CSARDFGFSGNTIYF
few,.,TRBJ2-7,TRBV29-1,TGCAGCGTTGTGGACGTGGGGCAGGAGCAGTACTTC,CSVVDVGQEQYF
.,TRBD2,TRBJ2-3,TRBV20-1,TGCAGTGCTAGAGATGGGGGGACTAGCGGTAGCACAGATACGCAGTATTTT,CSARDGGTSGSTDTQYF
many,TRBD2,TRBJ2-2,TRBV25-1,TGTGCCAGCAGTCCTACTAGCGGGGGTTCGAACACCGGGGAGCTGTTTTTT,CASSPTSGGSNTGELFF
.,.,TRBJ2-2,TRBV5-1,TGCGCCAGCAGCTTGGTGGGAAGATCGAACACCGGGGAGCTGTTTTTT,CASSLVGRSNTGELFF
many,TRBD2,TRBJ2-1,TRBV18,TGTGCCAGCTCACCTGGCGGGAGCGGGAACAATGAGCAGTTCTTC,CASSPGGSGNNEQFF
many,TRBD2,TRBJ2-1,TRBV25-1,TGTGCCAGCAGTGTCTCGGGACTAATAACGGATGAGCAGTTCTTC,CASSVSGLITDEQFF
many,.,TRBJ1-6,TRBV12-3/TRBV12-4,TGTGCCAGCAGTTTGCAGAACCCCAATTCACCCCTCCACTTT,CASSLQNPNSPLHF
many,TRBD2,TRBJ2-1,TRBV29-1,TGCAGCGTTGAGGCGGGAGTAATCAATGAGCAGTTCTTC,CSVEAGVINEQFF
.,.,TRBJ2-1,TRBV27,TGTGCCAGCAGCCTTTCCAGGGAGCCAGCCTACAATGAGCAGTTCTTC,CASSLSREPAYNEQFF
many,.,TRBJ2-2,TRBV30,TGTGCCTGGAGACCGGGACACGGAACCGGGGAGCTGTTTTTT,CAWRPGHGTGELFF
many,TRBD2,TRBJ2-7,TRBV20-1,TGCAGTGCTACTAGCGGTCACTACGAGCAGTACTTC,CSATSGHYEQYF
few,TRBD2,TRBJ2-5,TRBV7-2,TGTGCCAGCAGCAACTTAGCGGGAGCTTCGTTAGAGACCCAGTACTTC,CASSNLAGASLETQYF
many,TRBD1,TRBJ2-1,TRBV6-5,TGTGCCAGCAGTTACGGGACAGCCAATGAGCAGTTCTTC,CASSYGTANEQFF
.,TRBD2,TRBJ2-7,TRBV4-3,TGCGCCAGCAGCCAAGGGACTAGCGGGTTCCCCTACGAGCAGTACTTC,CASSQGTSGFPYEQYF
.,.,TRBJ1-5,TRBV5-1,TGCGCCAGCAGCTTGGACGGGACGCTCCCGCCCCAGCATTTT,CASSLDGTLPPQHF
few,.,TRBJ2-7,TRBV20-1,TGCAGTGCTACCCGGGACAATCCCTACGAGCAGTACTTC,CSATRDNPYEQYF
many,TRBD2,TRBJ2-5,TRBV7-2,TGTGCCAGCAGTACCGGGACTAGCGGCTCAGAGACCCAGTACTTC,CASSTGTSGSETQYF